This passage covers 9 T cell receptor beta chains from one sample sequenced in a study of post-analysis software for immune sequencing data. General study results and limits: Five or six TRBV segments, TRBV5-6, TRBV5-1 and TRBV20-1 among them, were found more frequent in patients than controls.

No antigen has been assigned to these receptors. The TCR beta cDNA libraries carried unique molecular identifiers. From the PCR reads, TCRdb called clonotypes with MiXCR, one entry per CDR3 protein. The profile shows about 200,000 distinct CDR3 sequences, approximately 30% of them singletons. Material: blood. All receptors derive from a girl aged 2-17 years with multiple sclerosis.

This clonotype was counted many times. V gene TRBV15 combines with J gene TRBJ2-7, with 8 positions matching TRBD2. Germline V CDR1 and CDR2: LNHNV, YYDKDF (reference sequence). This CDR3 region has 16 residues. V shed 0 bases, J shed 2 bases, and the junction held 6 bases outside the gene matches. CDR3 DNA sequence: TGTGCCACCAGCAGAGATCCGGCGGGAGGTACCTACGAGCAGTACTTC. Amino acids: CATSRDPAGGTYEQYF. Drawing the rest from reference TRBV15 and TRBJ2-7, the complete variable domain is DAMVIQNPRYQVTQFGKPVTLSCSQTLNHNVMYWYQQKSSQAPKLLFHYYDKDFNNEADTPDNFQSRRPNTSFCFLDIRSPGLGDTAMYLCATSRDPAGGTYEQYFGPGTRLTVT.

This clonotype was seen at least ten times. The chain employs TRBV15 and TRBJ2-7; a weak D match, TRBD1 (5 bases). The CDR3 consists of 13 residues. The germline gives CDR1 LNHNV, CDR2 YYDKDF (reference sequence). The V gene lost 3 bases and the J gene lost 2 bases, with 8 bases spanning the gap. The DNA for the CDR3 is TGTGCCACCAGCAGGACAGCCCCCTACGAGCAGTACTTC. Its protein product is CATSRTAPYEQYF.

Ten or more counts support this clonotype. V usage is TRBV5-1 and J usage is TRBJ2-3, with unresolved D. With 0 bases removed from V and 2 bases from J, the gap between germline ends came to 7 bases. The germline V gene has CDR1 SGHRS and CDR2 YFSETQ. This CDR3 has 14 amino acids. CDR3 coding DNA: TGCGCCAGCAGCTTGGAACAGTTCACAGATACGCAGTATTTT. Encoded protein: CASSLEQFTDTQYF.

The chain carries TRBV5-1 and TRBJ2-2; the match to TRBD2 covers 9 bases. V lost 9 bases, J lost 3 bases, and 0 bases stayed unmatched. The CDR3 runs to 12 residues. Germline-derived CDR1 and CDR2 are SGHRS and YFSETQ. The CDR3 loop is CAIAGDTGELFF. CDR3 in DNA: TGCGCCATAGCGGGAGACACCGGGGAGCTGTTTTTT.

Ten or more counts support this clonotype. The chain employs TRBV28 and TRBJ2-7; D perhaps matches TRBD1 (5 bases). Germline V gives CDR1 MDHEN, CDR2 SYDVKM. This CDR3 comprises 15 residues. V lost 5 bases and J 0 bases, leaving 14 bases between the germline ends. CDR3 coding DNA: TGTGCCAGCAGTGTACCAACAGGTTCCTCCTACGAGCAGTACTTC. Protein product: CASSVPTGSSYEQYF.

Remarks on this clonotype: A read error may be the cause here, since a much bigger clone is one base away. The rearrangement links TRBV30 to TRBJ2-4; weak D call: TRBD2 (5 bases). The CDR3 is 12 residues long. The germline V and J ends were trimmed by 3 bases and 8 bases, with 11 bases remaining between them. The germline gives CDR1 GTSNPN, CDR2 SVGIG (reference sequence). The CDR3 bases are TGTGCCTGGAGCCCACGGGAAGACATTCAGTACTTC. This gives the protein CAWSPREDIQYF.

The chain joins TRBV2 to TRBJ2-1, with 9 bases identical to TRBD2. CDR1 and CDR2 (germline): SNHLY, FYNNEI. The ends lost 6 bases at V and 9 bases at J; junction bases unmatched: 12. This CDR3 region has 15 residues. Here the CDR3 reads CASRSSGTSQGEQFF. As DNA, the CDR3 is TGTGCCAGCAGGTCCTCCGGGACTAGCCAGGGTGAGCAGTTCTTC.

This clonotype showed up just a few times. CDR3 DNA: TGTGCCACCTCCGCCGGGAGCACCATGAACACTGAAGCTTTCTTT. It encodes CATSAGSTMNTEAFF. V and J are TRBV28 and TRBJ1-1; no reliable D call. Germline-derived CDR1 and CDR2 are MDHEN and SYDVKM. Trimming removed 10 bases at V and 0 bases at J, with 18 bases between. The length of the CDR3 is 15 residues.

The chain recombines TRBV10-2 with TRBJ1-1; TRBD1 agrees at 7 bases. Germline-derived CDR1 and CDR2 are WSHSY and SAAADI. The CDR3 extends over 12 amino acids. After removal of 8 bases from V and 4 bases from J, the junction contained 4 bases not matched to a gene. The CDR3 loop reads CASHRGGTEAFF. The CDR3 DNA sequence: TGCGCCAGCCACAGGGGCGGCACTGAAGCTTTCTTT.